This TCR beta chain came from a study of cytomegalovirus exposure and HLA in healthy donors. Study-wide findings and caveats: The authors judged a highly shared variant cluster likely a sequencing artifact. As a later analysis showed, a missense DCLRE1C variant was linked to trimming of TCR beta V- and J-genes.

CDR3 length: 15 amino acids. V lost 4 bases and J lost 1; bases outside the gene matches: 7. In germline, CDR1 is SGHRS, CDR2 YFSETQ. Vbeta (60) and Jbeta (13) primers were used in the PCR. Here immunoSEQ multiplex PCR was the method, and the copy in TCRdb shows in-frame clones only, minus some. This sample has 73,000 or so clones; around 78% occur once, and the top ten carry about 5.7%. Comments on this clone: Its matching antigen is unknown.

The source is a man aged 50-59 years in good health and CMV-seronegative. V gene TRBV5-1 combines with J gene TRBJ1-1, with 7 bases identical to TRBD1. Material: PBMCs. CDR3 amino acids: CASSGWTGANTEAFF. The CDR3, as DNA: TGCGCCAGCAGCGGGTGGACAGGTGCGAACACTGAAGCTTTCTTT.